The 22 T cell receptor beta chains given below trace back to one sample, sequenced in a study of blood T cells in healthy people across ages. The use of a sample-barcoded 5' primer and a J-beta primer mix characterized a second PCR of roughly 6 to 11 cycles. TCRdb re-called the 5' RACE reads with MiXCR, one entry per CDR3 protein. The sample shows over a million distinct CDR3 sequences, roughly 24% of them seen only once. These same data were also listed under a study on T cells of mothers and their children.

Sequencing was performed on blood. All receptors derive from a girl between 2 and 10 years old in good health.

The sample holds a few counts of this clonotype. J is TRBJ2-1 and V is TRBV9; D perhaps matches TRBD2 (7 bases). The germline V and J ends were trimmed by 0 bases and 5 bases, with 36 bases remaining between them. Germline lookup yields CDR1 SGDLS and CDR2 YYNGEE. This CDR3 contains 23 residues. This CDR3 reads CASSVVSPSRGGEGRNGHNEQFF. The CDR3 nucleotides read TGTGCCAGCAGCGTAGTCTCCCCTAGTCGAGGGGGGGAAGGCCGTAATGGGCACAATGAGCAGTTCTTC.

This chain joins TRBV12-3 or TRBV12-4 and TRBJ1-2; possible D gene TRBD1, 5 bases. Trimming took off 7 bases at V and 8 bases at J, with 14 bases between the two ends. CDR3 length equals 12 residues. Here the CDR3 DNA reads TGTGCCAGCAACATTGGGGGACGGGGCTACACCTTC. Translation: CASNIGGRGYTF.

This clonotype was observed a few times. The chain couples TRBV29-1 to TRBJ1-1; no definite D call. Germline CDR1 is SQVTM and CDR2 is ANQGSEA. Between the trimmed V and J ends, which lost 4 bases and 8 bases, there was a span of 11 bases. The CDR3 runs to 11 residues. CDR3 nucleotides: TGCAGCGTTGTCGGCCAGCGGGAAGCTTTCTTT. Translation: CSVVGQREAFF.

V is TRBV4-3 and J is TRBJ1-2; D uncertain. The CDR3 extends over 15 amino acids. The V gene's germline CDR1 is LGHNA and CDR2 YSLEER. V lost 1 base and J 0 bases, leaving 9 bases between the germline ends. CDR3 bases: TGCGCCAGCAGCCAAGTACGGAGGTCTAACTATGGCTACACCTTC. Translation gives CASSQVRRSNYGYTF.

This clonotype has a handful of counts. The rearrangement links TRBV5-1 to TRBJ2-5; D unresolved. Trimming took off 1 base at V and 5 bases at J, with 9 bases between the two ends. The length of the CDR3 is 13 residues. Germline V lookup: CDR1 SGHRS, CDR2 YFSETQ. In DNA form, the CDR3 reads TGCGCCAGCAGCTTGAACAATTTGGAGACCCAGTACTTC. This translates into CASSLNNLETQYF.

The chain combines TRBV6-2 or TRBV6-3 with TRBJ2-1; TRBD1 is a possible D gene (5 bases). The J call may be wrong; the DNA end is better matched by TRBJ2-7. CDR1 MNHEY and CDR2 SVGEGT come from the germline V gene. The CDR3 has 14 amino acids. CDR3 residues: CASSLTVLSYEQYF. Written as DNA, the CDR3 is TGTGCCAGCAGTTTGACAGTACTTTCTTACGAGCAGTACTTC.

CDR3 amino acids: CATTTGTNEKLFF. Written as DNA, the CDR3 is TGTGCCACCACGACAGGGACTAATGAAAAACTGTTTTTT. The chain links TRBV10-3 to TRBJ1-4; 7 bases match TRBD1. The CDR3 length is 13 residues. Looked up from germline, CDR1 is ENHRY and CDR2 is SYGVKD. V gave up 10 bases and J gave up 2 bases; unmatched junction bases: 4.

Concerning this clonotype itself: The CDR3 does not close with the conserved phenylalanine or tryptophan, likely indicating a read error. V gene TRBV19 combines with J gene TRBJ1-2; tentatively, D is TRBD1 (5 bases). This CDR3 has 15 amino acids. Trimming took off 4 bases at V and 8 bases at J, with 20 bases between the two ends. The germline V gene has CDR1 LNHDA and CDR2 SQIVND (reference sequence). The CDR3, as DNA: TGTGCCAGTAGTAAGTTTGTTGAGGGGCCGGACGGCTACACCCTC. Protein sequence: CASSKFVEGPDGYTL.

On this clonotype: One end of the junction is discordant with germline, which a read error may explain. This chain connects TRBV7-7 to TRBJ2-5; D is ambiguous. The last part of the DNA fits TRBJ2-1 better; the J call may be wrong. CDR1 and CDR2 from the germline V gene are SSHAT and FNYEAQ (reference sequence). CDR3 length equals 13 residues. CDR3 nucleotide sequence: TGTGCTAGCAGCTTAGTAGGTATGGATGAGCAGTTCTTC. Translation gives CASSLVGMDEQFF.

CDR3 coding DNA: TGTGCCAGCAGCGCCGGACAGGGAAGAATTTATGAGCAGTTCTTC. It yields the protein CASSAGQGRIYEQFF. V is TRBV7-9 and J is TRBJ2-1; 8 bases map to TRBD1. Per the germline V gene, CDR1 is SEHNR and CDR2 is FQNEAQ (reference sequence). This CDR3 is 15 amino acids long. Trimming at V came to 5 bases and at J to 8 bases, leaving 11 bases not matched to a gene.

This clonotype was recorded once. The J gene is TRBJ2-7, the V gene TRBV9; D remains ambiguous. Germline CDR1 reads SGDLS; CDR2 reads YYNGEE. Deletions cut 5 bases from V and 2 bases from J, with 20 bases between. CDR3 length: 16 amino acids. CDR3 in DNA: TGTGCCAGCAGTCCCGGCACATCCTCTTCCCCCTACGAGCAGTACTTC. Translated, it gives CASSPGTSSSPYEQYF.

The CDR3 DNA reads as TGCAGCCTGGGCGTGGACTCTTATTCGCAGTATTTT. Protein sequence: CSLGVDSYSQYF. The chain is built from TRBV29-1 and TRBJ2-3, with a possible D match to TRBD2 (5 bases). CDR1 is SQVTM, CDR2 ANQGSEA, per germline. With 8 bases removed from V and 10 bases from J, the gap between germline ends came to 19 bases. The CDR3 runs to 12 residues.

The chain employs TRBV29-1 and TRBJ2-7, with 9 bases fitting TRBD1. CDR3 length: 15 residues. J lost 2 bases, V lost 3 bases, and 8 bases had no gene match. CDR1 and CDR2 from the germline V gene are SQVTM and ANQGSEA. The CDR3 sequence: CSVDEGRDRAYEQYF. The CDR3 bases are TGCAGCGTTGACGAGGGGCGGGACAGGGCCTACGAGCAGTACTTC.

This clonotype was seen only a few times. The V gene is TRBV6-5, the J gene TRBJ2-5; no firm D call. Trimming removed 7 bases from V and 5 bases from J, with 20 bases in between. The germline V gene encodes CDR1 MNHEY and CDR2 SVGAGI. This CDR3 region has 15 residues. CDR3 region: CASTRFTAVEETQYF. The CDR3 DNA sequence: TGTGCCAGCACTCGTTTTACGGCGGTGGAGGAGACCCAGTACTTC.

CDR3 sequence reads: CSVATGLALQETQYF. CDR3 sequence (DNA): TGCAGCGTAGCCACGGGACTAGCGTTACAAGAGACCCAGTACTTC. V usage is TRBV29-1 and J usage is TRBJ2-5, with 10 bases matching TRBD2. Germline V CDR1 and CDR2: SQVTM, ANQGSEA. The CDR3 spans 15 residues. The J segment lost 2 bases and the V segment lost 6 bases, leaving 9 bases of the junction unmatched.

At least ten counts were recorded for this clonotype. The DNA for the CDR3 is TGCAGCGTTGTGGAGACAGGGTACGAGCAGTACTTC. The encoded protein is CSVVETGYEQYF. This chain links TRBV29-1 with TRBJ2-7; 7 bases match TRBD1. CDR3 length: 12 residues. With V trimmed by 4 bases and J by 4 bases, 4 bases remained unmatched. The germline V gene has CDR1 SQVTM and CDR2 ANQGSEA.

The V and J genes are TRBV7-6 and TRBJ2-5; either TRBD1 or TRBD2 may supply D (5 bases each). Germline V gives CDR1 SGHVS, CDR2 FNYEAQ. This CDR3 is built from 13 residues. The germline V and J ends were trimmed by 1 base and 7 bases, with 10 bases remaining between them. The CDR3 sequence: CASSLDGGGTQYF. CDR3 nucleotide sequence: TGTGCCAGCAGCTTAGACGGTGGGGGGACCCAGTACTTC.

Concerning this clonotype itself: It is likely a read error, because the conserved phenylalanine at the end of the CDR3 is missing. The chain has TRBV3-1 and TRBJ2-3; 9 nucleotides line up with TRBD2. The junction had 7 bases not matched to a gene; V was cut back by 2 bases and J by 4 bases. This CDR3 contains 16 residues. Germline assignment: CDR1 LGHDT and CDR2 YNNKEL (reference sequence). CDR3 DNA sequence: TGTGCCAGCAGCCAACCAAGCGGGAGGAGGGCAGATACGCAGTATATT. Its translation: CASSQPSGRRADTQYI.

CDR3 bases: TGCGCCAGCAGCCCCAGCTTTGCAACTAATGAAAAACTGTTTTTT. Protein: CASSPSFATNEKLFF. V and J are TRBV5-1 and TRBJ1-4; D remains ambiguous. This CDR3 is 15 amino acids long. CDR1 is SGHRS, CDR2 YFSETQ, per germline. The V gene lost 4 bases and the J gene lost 0 bases, with 10 bases spanning the gap. The whole variable domain, remainder taken from reference TRBV5-1 and TRBJ1-4, is KAGVTQTPRYLIKTRGQQVTLSCSPISGHRSVSWYQQTPGQGLQFLFEYFSETQRNKGNFPGRFSGRQFSNSRSEMNVSTLELGDSALYLCASSPSFATNEKLFFGSGTQLSVL.

CDR3 in amino acids: CASSLPSWDNTGELFF. The CDR3, as DNA: TGTGCCAGCAGCCTCCCTTCATGGGACAACACCGGGGAGCTGTTTTTT. The chain joins TRBV6-6 to TRBJ2-2, with D tentatively TRBD1 or TRBD2 (5 bases each). V was clipped by 6 bases and J by 2 bases, with 16 bases between them. CDR3 length equals 16 residues. Per the germline V gene, CDR1 is MNHNY and CDR2 is SVGAGI (reference sequence).

The table lists this clonotype with a count of one. The chain combines TRBV27 with TRBJ1-6, with D possibly matching TRBD1 (5 bases). Trimming left V 5 bases short and J 12 bases short, with 14 bases between. CDR3 length: 13 amino acids. Germline V gives CDR1 MNHEY, CDR2 SMNVEV (reference sequence). CDR3 in amino acids: CASSPTALGPLHF. In DNA form, the CDR3 reads TGTGCCAGCAGTCCGACAGCCTTGGGACCCCTCCACTTT.

The chain combines TRBV5-1 with TRBJ1-1, with D possibly TRBD1 on 5 matching bases. The germline gives CDR1 SGHRS, CDR2 YFSETQ. The germline V and J ends were trimmed by 6 bases and 2 bases, with 11 bases remaining between them. The CDR3 contains 13 residues. The CDR3 nucleotides are TGCGCCAGCACTTTGACAGTTAACACTGAAGCTTTCTTT. Residues: CASTLTVNTEAFF.